This passage covers 15 T cell receptor beta chains from one sample sequenced in a study of identical twins. One entry per CDR3 protein results from TCRdb running MiXCR on the 5' RACE reads. The data show roughly 770,000 distinct CDR3 sequences, 15% to 20% seen once. This sample also belongs to another study, concerning T cells expressing NK-cell markers.

The sample comprised PBMCs. These receptor sequences come from a young woman in good health.

The J gene is TRBJ1-2, the V gene TRBV6-5; 9 nucleotides line up with TRBD1. Per the germline V gene, CDR1 is MNHEY and CDR2 is SVGAGI. Trimming took 6 bases from V and 2 from J; bases not matched to a gene: 10. CDR3 length: 16 amino acids. CDR3 sequence (DNA): TGTGCCAGCAGATACGACCCGGGACAGGGCAACTATGGCTACACCTTC. Its protein product is CASRYDPGQGNYGYTF.

The rearrangement joins TRBV19 to TRBJ1-2, with D perhaps matching TRBD1 (5 bases). The length of the CDR3 is 13 residues. With 9 bases removed from V and 3 bases from J, the gap between germline ends came to 14 bases. From germline, CDR1 is LNHDA and CDR2 SQIVND (reference sequence). CDR3 sequence: CASSTTGDYGYTF. CDR3 nucleotides: TGTGCCAGCAGCACAACAGGCGACTATGGCTACACCTTC.

This clonotype showed up just a few times. The V gene is TRBV7-9, the J gene TRBJ2-6; D gene uncertain. The germline V and J ends were trimmed by 0 bases and 4 bases, with 4 bases remaining between them. Germline-derived CDR1 and CDR2 are SEHNR and FQNEAQ (reference sequence). This CDR3 contains 14 residues. The DNA for the CDR3 is TGTGCCAGCAGCTTAGCGGGAGGGGCCAACGTCCTGACTTTC. As protein: CASSLAGGANVLTF.

The J gene is TRBJ1-1, the V gene TRBV3-1, with a weak D call TRBD1 (5 bases). Trimming shortened V by 3 bases and J by 0 bases, and 14 bases separated the two germline ends. In germline, CDR1 is LGHDT, CDR2 YNNKEL (reference sequence). This CDR3 region has 16 residues. The CDR3 DNA reads as TGTGCCAGCAGCCATAATAGGGGATCAGTGAACACTGAAGCTTTCTTT. It encodes CASSHNRGSVNTEAFF.

The chain is built from TRBV5-1 and TRBJ2-1; 15 bases map to TRBD2. Trimming took 4 bases from V and 9 from J; bases not matched to a gene: 11. The CDR3 is 17 residues long. The germline gives CDR1 SGHRS, CDR2 YFSETQ. The CDR3 bases are TGCGCCAGCAGCCTTCTCGGACTAGCGGGAGGGCCTAGTGAGCAGTTCTTC. Its protein is CASSLLGLAGGPSEQFF.

The V call is TRBV12-2, the J call TRBJ2-7; the DNA was not used to check the table's D call, TRBD1. TRBV12-2 is a known pseudogene. The CDR3 totals 15 residues. The CDR3 DNA is TGTGCAAGTCGCTTACCGGACAGTAAGGCCTACGAGCAGTACTTC. Translating gives CASRLPDSKAYEQYF.

This clonotype was seen a handful of times. This sequence joins TRBV6-1 and TRBJ1-1, with D hard to call. This CDR3 is 14 amino acids long. The germline gives CDR1 MNHNS, CDR2 SASEGT. The V end lost 5 bases, the J end lost 1 base, and 11 bases lay between the germline ends. The CDR3 nucleotides read TGTGCCAGCAGTCCCGATTATCGGAACACTGAAGCTTTCTTT. It specifies CASSPDYRNTEAFF.

This clonotype has more than one count but fewer than ten. For the CDR3, the DNA is TGTGCCAGCAGTACCCGACAGAGGAATCAGCCCCAGCATTTT. The encoded protein is CASSTRQRNQPQHF. The genes are TRBV6-2 or TRBV6-3 and TRBJ1-5; weak D call: TRBD1 (5 bases). Germline loops: CDR1 MNHEY, CDR2 SVGEGT. The CDR3 covers 14 residues. Trimming took 5 bases from V and 4 from J, leaving 12 bases between them.

This clonotype occurred many times. The chain is built from TRBV13 and TRBJ1-1; D is possibly TRBD1 (6 bases). V lost 8 bases, J lost 2 bases, and 12 bases lay in between. Germline-derived CDR1 and CDR2 are PRHDT and FYEKMQ (reference sequence). There are 13 residues in the CDR3. In DNA, the CDR3 is TGTGCCAGCTCGAACAGGGTAAACACTGAAGCTTTCTTT. It encodes CASSNRVNTEAFF.

There are many counts of this clonotype. The chain links TRBV5-5 to TRBJ1-6, with D possibly being TRBD1 (6 bases). V was clipped by 5 bases and J by 8 bases, with 11 bases between them. The CDR3 length is 13 residues. The V gene's germline CDR1 is SGHKS and CDR2 YYEKEE (reference sequence). This chain's CDR3 is CASSMNRDSPLHF. The CDR3 DNA reads TGTGCCAGCAGTATGAACAGGGATTCACCCCTCCACTTT.

The chain combines TRBV6-2 or TRBV6-3 with TRBJ1-5; TRBD1 aligns across 7 bases. Germline CDR1 reads MNHEY; CDR2 reads SVGEGT. Trimming removed 6 bases from V and 4 bases from J; junction bases left unmatched: 3. The CDR3 extends over 13 amino acids. CDR3 nucleotides: TGTGCCAGCAGAGTCAGGGGGAATCAGCCCCAGCATTTT. This codes for CASRVRGNQPQHF.

This clonotype was counted only a few times. J is TRBJ2-7 and V is TRBV20-1, with a tentative D call TRBD2 (6 bases). Germline CDR1 and CDR2: DFQATT and SNEGSKA (reference sequence). The CDR3 sequence is 11 residues long. Trimming stripped 5 bases from V and 5 bases from J, with 10 bases between. Here the CDR3 reads CSAGGVHEQYF. CDR3 nucleotides: TGCAGTGCTGGAGGGGTGCACGAGCAGTACTTC.

J is TRBJ2-3 and V is TRBV10-3; weak D call: TRBD1 (6 bases). Trimming stripped 10 bases from V and 2 bases from J, with 16 bases between. Germline CDR1 is ENHRY and CDR2 is SYGVKD. This CDR3 is built from 14 residues. In nucleotides, the CDR3 is TGTGCCAACAAACAGGGCCTCTTCACAGATACGCAGTATTTT. Encoded protein: CANKQGLFTDTQYF.

Many counts were recorded for this clonotype. The chain employs TRBV12-3 or TRBV12-4 and TRBJ1-1; a possible D gene is TRBD1 (5 bases). The CDR3 runs 14 residues. The germline V and J ends were trimmed by 7 bases and 0 bases, with 12 bases remaining between them. CDR3 residues: CASKGSVVNTEAFF. CDR3 coding DNA: TGTGCCAGCAAGGGGAGTGTCGTGAACACTGAAGCTTTCTTT.

The J gene is TRBJ1-4, the V gene TRBV25-1, with 8 nucleotides matching TRBD1. This CDR3 contains 15 residues. The ends lost 4 bases at V and 5 bases at J; junction bases unmatched: 6. The germline CDR1 and CDR2 sequences are MGHDK and SYGVNS. Here the CDR3 reads CASSGWTGMNEKLFF. In nucleotides, the CDR3 is TGTGCCAGCAGTGGATGGACAGGGATGAATGAAAAACTGTTTTTT.